The 16 T cell receptor beta chains given below trace back to one sample, sequenced in a study of blood T cell repertoires in COVID-19. The protocol was immunoSEQ multiplex PCR, while the TCRdb copy is restricted to in-frame clones and leaves out a portion. The sample has over 300,000 clones, approximately 90% seen once; the top ten hold more than 0.85%. Sequenced: PBMCs or T cells enriched from blood (not recorded which). All receptors derive from a woman in her twenties or thirties with acute COVID-19.

CDR3 nucleotide sequence: TGTGCCTCCATCTCCTCGGGAGAGCAGTACTTC. Protein sequence: CASISSGEQYF. The genes are TRBV30 and TRBJ2-7; possibly TRBD2 for D (5 bases). From germline, CDR1 is GTSNPN and CDR2 SVGIG (reference sequence). CDR3 size: 11 residues. Between the trimmed V and J ends, which lost 7 bases and 7 bases, there was a span of 14 bases.

The chain recombines TRBV29-1 with TRBJ1-4; TRBD1 matches 9 bases. Germline CDR1 is SQVTM and CDR2 is ANQGSEA. The length of the CDR3 is 14 residues. V lost 5 bases and J lost 5; bases outside the gene matches: 6. The CDR3 sequence: CSVRYRGPNEKLFF. In DNA, the CDR3 is TGCAGCGTTCGGTACAGGGGGCCGAATGAAAAACTGTTTTTT.

The chain combines TRBV7-2 with TRBJ2-3, with 8 bases lining up with TRBD2. The CDR3 totals 14 residues. Germline V gives CDR1 SGHTA, CDR2 FQGNSA. The V gene end was trimmed by 3 bases and the J gene end by 2 bases; junction bases not matched to a gene: 1. CDR3 sequence: CASSFGGVTDTQYF. CDR3 coding DNA: TGTGCCAGCAGCTTCGGGGGGGTCACAGATACGCAGTATTTT.

This rearrangement joins TRBV4-1 to TRBJ1-2, with 11 bases matching TRBD1. After removal of 4 bases from V and 7 bases from J, the junction contained 5 bases not matched to a gene. CDR1 is MGHRA, CDR2 YSYEKL, per germline. CDR3 length: 14 amino acids. CDR3 sequence: CASSLGTGGAGYTF. As DNA, the CDR3 is TGCGCCAGCAGCCTAGGGACAGGGGGTGCTGGCTACACCTTC.

DNA of the CDR3: TGTGCCAGCAGTTACTCGACGGGGGGCGCGGATGGCTACACCTTC. Protein product: CASSYSTGGADGYTF. The chain is built from TRBV6-5 and TRBJ1-2; the D gene is possibly TRBD1 (6 bases). Germline V gene lookup returns CDR1 MNHEY and CDR2 SVGAGI. CDR3 length: 15 residues. The ends were cut back, 0 bases at V and 6 bases at J, with 14 bases in the middle.

This clone was detected a few times. J is TRBJ1-1 and V is TRBV27, with D possibly matching TRBD1 (6 bases). Trimming took 2 bases from V and 5 from J, leaving 12 bases between them. From germline, CDR1 is MNHEY and CDR2 SMNVEV (reference sequence). The CDR3 covers 14 residues. CDR3 in DNA: TGTGCCAGCAGTTTACGAACAGGGCATACTGAAGCTTTCTTT. Encoded protein: CASSLRTGHTEAFF.

Only a few counts were recorded for this clone. J is TRBJ1-2 and V is TRBV6-1; D not certain. CDR3 length: 14 residues. Germline lookup yields CDR1 MNHNS and CDR2 SASEGT. With 2 bases removed from V and 4 bases from J, the gap between germline ends came to 11 bases. The CDR3 is CASSEIQLLYGYTF. The DNA for the CDR3 is TGTGCCAGCAGTGAAATACAGCTACTCTATGGCTACACCTTC.

This rearrangement joins TRBV27 to TRBJ1-2; 10 positions match TRBD1. The V and J ends lost 8 bases and 2 bases, in that order; junction bases with no gene match: 5. This CDR3 contains 14 residues. Per germline, CDR1 MNHEY and CDR2 SMNVEV (reference sequence). This chain's CDR3 is CASHQGQGNYGYTF. The CDR3, as DNA: TGTGCCAGCCATCAGGGACAGGGGAACTATGGCTACACCTTC.

The chain carries TRBV2 and TRBJ2-1; TRBD2 agrees at 11 bases. The CDR3 spans 15 residues. Looked up from germline, CDR1 is SNHLY and CDR2 is FYNNEI. V lost 6 bases, J lost 8 bases, and 9 bases stayed unmatched. CDR3 bases: TGTGCCAGCAGGTTGACTAGCGGGGCGAAGGATGAGCAGTTCTTC. Protein: CASRLTSGAKDEQFF.

About this clone: The sample has other DNA sequences that encode this CDR3 too. The chain links TRBV19 to TRBJ2-3; 8 nucleotides agree with TRBD2. The V gene's germline CDR1 is LNHDA and CDR2 SQIVND (reference sequence). The CDR3 sequence is 15 residues long. After removal of 3 bases from V and 0 bases from J, the junction contained 2 bases not matched to a gene. The CDR3 nucleotides read TGTGCCAGTAGTATCCGGGGGGGAAGCACAGATACGCAGTATTTT. Translated, it gives CASSIRGGSTDTQYF. The entire variable domain, with the rest obtained from reference TRBV19 and TRBJ2-3, is as follows: DGGITQSPKYLFRKEGQNVTLSCEQNLNHDAMYWYRQDPGQGLRLIYYSQIVNDFQKGDIAEGYSVSREKKESFPLTVTSAQKNPTAFYLCASSIRGGSTDTQYFGPGTRLTVL.

This clone was recorded once. V and J are TRBV7-9 and TRBJ2-5; 10 bases are shared with TRBD1. CDR1 is SEHNR and CDR2 is FQNEAQ in the germline V gene (reference sequence). The CDR3 consists of 16 residues. Germline trimming cut 2 bases from V and 4 bases from J; bases unmatched to any gene: 7. CDR3 sequence reads: CASSLRGQGRSETQYF. The DNA for the CDR3 is TGTGCCAGCAGCTTAAGGGGACAGGGGAGGTCAGAGACCCAGTACTTC.

This chain joins TRBV7-3 and TRBJ2-3; 10 bases are a match to TRBD2. CDR1 and CDR2 from the germline V gene are SGHTA and FQGTGA. The CDR3 totals 16 residues. J was trimmed by 2 bases and V by 3 bases; bases with no gene match: 5. Here the CDR3 DNA reads TGTGCCAGCAGCTTGGGGGGACTAGCGATCACAGATACGCAGTATTTT. The encoded protein is CASSLGGLAITDTQYF.

Only one count was recorded for this clone. Here the CDR3 DNA reads TGTGCCAGCAGTCAACAGGACGAGCAGTACTTC. It encodes CASSQQDEQYF. The chain joins TRBV2 to TRBJ2-7, with TRBD1 as a possible D gene (5 bases). Germline lookup yields CDR1 SNHLY and CDR2 FYNNEI. V was shortened by 5 bases and J by 5 bases, with 7 bases between the two germline ends. The CDR3 extends over 11 amino acids. Filled out from reference TRBV2 and TRBJ2-7, the complete variable domain reads EPEVTQTPSHQVTQMGQEVILRCVPISNHLYFYWYRQILGQKVEFLVSFYNNEISEKSEIFDDQFSVERPDGSNFTLKIRSTKLEDSAMYFCASSQQDEQYFGPGTRLTVT.

The chain combines TRBV28 with TRBJ2-1; TRBD1 aligns across 8 bases. Per the germline V gene, CDR1 is MDHEN and CDR2 is SYDVKM. The V gene end was trimmed by 2 bases and the J gene end by 2 bases; junction bases not matched to a gene: 5. The CDR3 has 16 amino acids. The CDR3 region has the DNA TGTGCCAGCAGTTTACTTGACAGGGGCACCTACAATGAGCAGTTCTTC. Its protein is CASSLLDRGTYNEQFF.

This sequence joins TRBV6-2 or TRBV6-3 and TRBJ2-7; the match to TRBD2 covers 15 bases. Losses at the gene ends were 5 bases for V and 1 base for J; bases not matched to a gene: 6. The germline CDR1 and CDR2 sequences are MNHEY and SVGEGT. The CDR3 is 17 residues long. The CDR3, as DNA: TGTGCCAGCAGTCCGGGACTAGCGGGGGGCCTATCCTACGAGCAGTACTTC. As protein: CASSPGLAGGLSYEQYF.

This clone showed up just once. CDR3 nucleotide sequence: TGTGCCAGCAGTGAAGTGGGACAACAAAGAACTAATGAAAAACTGTTTTTT. Amino acids: CASSEVGQQRTNEKLFF. The chain has TRBV25-1 and TRBJ1-4, with D maybe TRBD1 (6 bases). CDR3 size: 17 residues. Trimming removed 2 bases from V and 1 base from J, with 14 bases in between. Germline lookup yields CDR1 MGHDK and CDR2 SYGVNS.